The 4 T cell receptor beta chains below come from one sample, sequenced in a study of blood T cell repertoires in COVID-19. Only in-frame clones appear in the TCRdb table, and some are missing; sequencing was by immunoSEQ multiplex PCR. This sample carries a few hundred thousand clones, 75% to 90% of them seen once, and the ten largest clones take around 1.1%. The sample comprised PBMCs or T cells enriched from blood (not recorded which). These receptors all come from a young man who had recovered from COVID-19.

Turning to this clone: Other DNA sequences within the sample encode an identical CDR3. This chain joins TRBV9 and TRBJ2-7; possible D gene TRBD2, 6 bases. V lost 0 bases and J lost 2, with 9 bases in between. CDR3 length: 14 residues. Germline CDR1 is SGDLS and CDR2 is YYNGEE. For the CDR3, the DNA is TGTGCCAGCAGCGTAGGCTCTAGCGCCTACGAGCAGTACTTC. Amino acid sequence: CASSVGSSAYEQYF. Full variable domain (rest looked up from reference TRBV9 and TRBJ2-7): DSGVTQTPKHLITATGQRVTLRCSPRSGDLSVYWYQQSLDQGLQFLIQYYNGEERAKGNILERFSAQQFPDLHSELNLSSLELGDSALYFCASSVGSSAYEQYFGPGTRLTVT.

This clone was counted once. The chain recombines TRBV11-3 with TRBJ2-1; D might be TRBD2 (6 bases). Germline loops: CDR1 SGHNT, CDR2 YENEEA. Trimming cost V 8 bases and J 7 bases, with 21 bases left between them. The CDR3 extends over 15 amino acids. CDR3 sequence reads: CASYPPGLWGNEQFF. The CDR3 DNA sequence: TGTGCCAGCTATCCCCCGGGACTGTGGGGAAATGAGCAGTTCTTC.

The chain couples TRBV7-9 to TRBJ2-2; 8 bases map to TRBD2. CDR1 and CDR2 (germline): SEHNR, FQNEAQ (reference sequence). With V trimmed by 7 bases and J by 4 bases, 17 bases remained unmatched. This CDR3 region has 18 residues. The CDR3 DNA reads TGTGCCAGCACCTACCGGGGGGGCGGGAGTGGTGGCACCGGGGAGCTGTTTTTT. Its protein product is CASTYRGGGSGGTGELFF.

The chain recombines TRBV29-1 with TRBJ1-2; 7 bases align to TRBD1. The junction had 4 bases not matched to a gene; V was cut back by 5 bases and J by 10 bases. This CDR3 contains 10 residues. CDR1 and CDR2 (germline): SQVTM, ANQGSEA. The CDR3 nucleotides read TGCAGCGTTATTGACAGGGTCTACACCTTC. Amino acid sequence: CSVIDRVYTF.